This TCR beta chain was retrieved from a study of cytomegalovirus exposure and HLA in healthy donors. Findings and limits, study-wide: That first-cohort TCR clusters tended to co-occur in the 90 to 150 validation repertoires was found in a later analysis.

The method was immunoSEQ multiplex PCR; TCRdb's version includes in-frame clones alone and lacks a portion of them. In the table there are about 180,000 clones, around 84% of which are singletons. For this clone: The antigen remains unidentified.

The donors were part of the validation cohort of around 110 subjects. That cohort was separate from the first cohort, which comprised 500 to 850 subjects. The CDR3 totals 15 residues. Deletions cut 3 bases from V and 4 bases from J, with 14 bases between. CDR1 and CDR2 (germline): SEHNR, FQNEAQ (reference sequence). Material: PBMCs. The chain joins TRBV7-9 to TRBJ2-3, with D possibly matching TRBD2 (6 bases). The receptor's source is a man aged 18-30 years in good health and CMV-seropositive. The chain's CDR3 is CASSFSGVGADTQYF. CDR3 bases: TGTGCCAGCAGCTTTTCGGGAGTCGGAGCAGATACGCAGTATTTT.